The T cell receptor (beta chain) under discussion was sequenced for a study of cytomegalovirus exposure and HLA in healthy donors. Per the germline V gene, CDR1 is SGHKS and CDR2 is YYEKEE (reference sequence). V lost 1 base to trimming and J lost 7 bases; unmatched junction nucleotides: 6. This CDR3 contains 14 residues. Comments on this clone: Its cognate antigen is unknown.

The primer mix had 60 Vbeta and 13 Jbeta primers. Here immunoSEQ multiplex PCR was the method, and the copy in TCRdb shows in-frame clones only, minus some. The sample carries some 210,000 clones, approximately 80% recorded once. Healthy people donating bone marrow made up the donors. Study results and limitations: Indistinguishability led to the exclusion of some V segments, TRBV6-2 and TRBV6-3 included. Sequencing had likely introduced a cluster of highly shared sequence variants as an artifact.

The sequence was collected from a woman aged 50 to 65 in good health and CMV-seropositive. The sequenced sample was PBMCs. The chain uses TRBV5-5 and TRBJ1-1, with 8 bases identical to TRBD1. The CDR3 loop reads CASSLTVGQVEAFF. The CDR3 nucleotides read TGTGCCAGCAGCTTGACGGTGGGACAGGTTGAAGCTTTCTTT.